These T cell receptor beta chains were read from a single sample in a study of blood T cell repertoires in COVID-19. Assay used: immunoSEQ multiplex PCR; TCRdb lists only in-frame clones, some missing. The table lists roughly 260,000 clones, 80% to 95% of them singletons. Source material: PBMCs or T cells enriched from blood (not recorded which). The receptors derive from a woman between 18 and 29 years old who had recovered from COVID-19. CDR3s include the opening cysteine and the closing phenylalanine or tryptophan. Each record gives: D gene, clone size, J gene, V gene, CDR3 DNA, CDR3 protein. A D gene is named only where the DNA matches it firmly. Clone size appears in some rows only: once, few, many, or a class for an expanded clone.

TRBD2 | few | TRBJ2-2 | TRBV29-1 | TGCAGCGTTACTAGCGGGGACGGGGAGCTGTTTTTT | CSVTSGDGELFF
TRBD1 | NA | TRBJ2-5 | TRBV28 | TGTGCCAGCAGCCCAGGGACAGTTCAGACCCAGTACTTC | CASSPGTVQTQYF
NA | few | TRBJ1-1 | TRBV6-5 | TGTGCCAGCTCTGGACTCCTGAACACTGAAGCTTTCTTT | CASSGLLNTEAFF
TRBD2 | NA | TRBJ2-5 | TRBV7-9 | TGTGCCAGCAGCTTGAGCGGGGAAGAGACCCAGTACTTC | CASSLSGEETQYF
TRBD1 | NA | TRBJ1-2 | TRBV4-1 | TGCGCCAGCAGTCAAAGGACAGGGCCTGGCTATGGCTACACCTTC | CASSQRTGPGYGYTF
NA | NA | TRBJ1-4 | TRBV19 | TGTGCCAGTAGTACCCCCGGGGTTGGTAATGAAAAACTGTTTTTT | CASSTPGVGNEKLFF
NA | once | TRBJ1-5 | TRBV29-1 | TGCAGTGTCCGGGGAAGCCCTGGGCAGCCCCAGCATTTT | CSVRGSPGQPQHF
NA | NA | TRBJ2-6 | TRBV14 | TGTGCCAGCAGCCAAGGAGGTGGACTAACTGGGGCCAACGTCCTGACTTTC | CASSQGGGLTGANVLTF
TRBD2 | NA | TRBJ2-3 | TRBV9 | TGTGCCAGCAGCCCCGCAGGACGGGGGGGCACAGATACGCAGTATTTT | CASSPAGRGGTDTQYF
TRBD1 | NA | TRBJ2-7 | TRBV6-6 | TGTGCCAGCATCCCGGGGGGGACAGGGGTCGAGCAGTACTTC | CASIPGGTGVEQYF
NA | few | TRBJ1-1 | TRBV27 | TGTGCCAGCAGTTCAGGTTACGGGAACACTGAAGCTTTCTTT | CASSSGYGNTEAFF
NA | NA | TRBJ1-1 | TRBV13 | TGTGCCAGCAGCTTAGGCGCAGGGGTGACTGAAGCTTTCTTT | CASSLGAGVTEAFF
TRBD1 | NA | TRBJ1-2 | TRBV19 | TGTGCCAGTAGTATAGGCGTCGGGACAGGGGACATGGCCTTC | CASSIGVGTGDMAF
NA | NA | TRBJ1-4 | TRBV5-5 | TGTGCCAGCAGCTCGCCAGGGGAAAAACTGTTTTTT | CASSSPGEKLFF
TRBD2 | NA | TRBJ2-5 | TRBV9 | TGTGCCAGCAGCGTAGATGGGGCTAGCGGGAAAGAGACCCAGTACTTC | CASSVDGASGKETQYF
TRBD2 | NA | TRBJ2-4 | TRBV6-1 | TGTGCCAGCAGTGAAACTAGCGGGGGGGTAAACATTCAGTACTTC | CASSETSGGVNIQYF
TRBD1 | once | TRBJ1-1 | TRBV28 | TGTGCCAGCACTCAGGACAGGGCGGGCACTGAAGCTTTCTTT | CASTQDRAGTEAFF
NA | NA | TRBJ1-5 | TRBV24-1 | TGTGCCACCAGTGATACGGGGGGCAATCAGCCCCAGCATTTT | CATSDTGGNQPQHF
NA | NA | TRBJ2-5 | TRBV28 | TGTGCCAGCAGTTTTAGAGAGACCCAGTACTTC | CASSFRETQYF
NA | NA | TRBJ1-1 | TRBV18 | TGTGCCAGCTCACCACGAGTTAGCACTGAAGCTTTCTTT | CASSPRVSTEAFF
TRBD2 | NA | TRBJ2-1 | TRBV29-1 | TGCAGCGTTGAAGGTTCTAGCGGGGGGGCCCAACATGAGCAGTTCTTC | CSVEGSSGGAQHEQFF
TRBD1 | NA | TRBJ2-1 | TRBV5-6 | TGTGCCAGCAGTTCGGGGGACAGGGGGCCTGAGCAGTTCTTC | CASSSGDRGPEQFF
TRBD1 | few | TRBJ1-1 | TRBV28 | TGTGCCACCGGGACAGGGAGGATAGCTTTCTTT | CATGTGRIAFF
NA | NA | TRBJ1-6 | TRBV9 | TGTGCCAGCAGCGTAGTAGCTGCTCAGTCACCCCTCCACTTT | CASSVVAAQSPLHF
TRBD2 | NA | TRBJ2-3 | TRBV4-1 | TGCGCCAGCAGCCCCCATAGCGGGGGGGCCGTAGATACGCAGTATTTT | CASSPHSGGAVDTQYF
NA | NA | TRBJ1-1 | TRBV20-1 | TGCAGTGCTAGATCCGTCACTGAAGCTTTCTTT | CSARSVTEAFF
NA | once | TRBJ1-1 | TRBV6-1 | TGTGCCAGCAGTGAAGCACCAGGAGGGGTCACTGAAGCTTTCTTT | CASSEAPGGVTEAFF
TRBD1 | NA | TRBJ2-7 | TRBV6-1 | TGTGCCAGCAGTGAACCCCCGGGACAGCCGTTTGGGGAGCAGTACTTC | CASSEPPGQPFGEQYF
NA | NA | TRBJ1-5 | TRBV19 | TGTGCCAGTAGTATGTTGTCGACTGATGACCAGCCCCAGCATTTT | CASSMLSTDDQPQHF
NA | NA | TRBJ1-1 | TRBV3-1/TRBV3-2 | TGTGCCAGTGTGCCGAGGGGGAAAACTGAAGCTTTCTTT | CASVPRGKTEAFF